The clone carrying this TCR beta chain was detected ten times or more. Its antigen is undetermined. Germline is not matched at one junction end, which may reflect a read error. The data are from a study of CD8 T cells in ankylosing spondylitis. Points from the study as a whole: Before this, some motif variants had been reported in reactive arthritis synovial fluid and blood. Apparently characteristic of ankylosing spondylitis blood was a TCR beta motif (under ten highly homologous variants). Clones linked to disease, bearing a CD8+ phenotype, were relatively rare in peripheral blood.

TCRdb itself ran the 5' RACE reads through MiXCR, one entry per CDR3 protein. The repertoire holds 30,000 to 40,000 distinct CDR3 sequences, with 3% as singletons. Germline V gene lookup returns CDR1 SGDLS and CDR2 YYNGEE. The CDR3 covers 16 residues. The sequenced sample was blood, either unsorted or a sorted T cell fraction (not recorded which). The chain joins TRBV9 to TRBJ2-2, with a possible D match to TRBD2 (5 bases). The TCR was taken from a male donor with ankylosing spondylitis or in good health (not recorded which). CDR3 protein: CASSAAGSANTGELIF. CDR3 nucleotide sequence: TGTGCCAGCAGCGCGGCAGGCTCCGCGAACACCGGGGAGCTGATTTTT. The variable domain in full, completed from reference TRBV9 and TRBJ2-2, reads DSGVTQTPKHLITATGQRVTLRCSPRSGDLSVYWYQQSLDQGLQFLIQYYNGEERAKGNILERFSAQQFPDLHSELNLSSLELGDSALYFCASSAAGSANTGELIFGEGSRLTVL.